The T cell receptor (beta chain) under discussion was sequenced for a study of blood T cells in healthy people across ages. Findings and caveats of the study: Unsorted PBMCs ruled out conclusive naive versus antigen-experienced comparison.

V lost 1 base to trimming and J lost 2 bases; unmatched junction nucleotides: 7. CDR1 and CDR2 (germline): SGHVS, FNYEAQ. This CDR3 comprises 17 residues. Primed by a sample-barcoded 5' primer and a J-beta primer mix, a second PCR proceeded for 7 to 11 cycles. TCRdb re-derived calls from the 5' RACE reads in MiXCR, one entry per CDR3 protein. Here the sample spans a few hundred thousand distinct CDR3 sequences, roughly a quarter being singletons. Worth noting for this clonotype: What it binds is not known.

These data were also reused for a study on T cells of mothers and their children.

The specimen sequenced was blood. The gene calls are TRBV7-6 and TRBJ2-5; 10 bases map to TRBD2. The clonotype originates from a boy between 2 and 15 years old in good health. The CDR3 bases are TGTGCCAGCAGCTTAGATCCCCTAGCGGGAGAGCAAGAGACCCAGTACTTC. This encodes CASSLDPLAGEQETQYF.